One and the same sample provided the 15 T cell receptor beta chains below, sequenced in a study of control samples from healthy donors and cancer patients. Produced via immunoSEQ multiplex PCR; TCRdb's table is partial and in-frame only. The table has 98,000 or so clones, around 80% seen once. The sequenced sample was blood. All receptors derive from a man in his 60s in good health.

The chain combines TRBV19 with TRBJ1-1; 8 bases line up with TRBD1. Germline assignment: CDR1 LNHDA and CDR2 SQIVND (reference sequence). J was trimmed by 3 bases and V by 3 bases; bases with no gene match: 3. The CDR3 has 14 amino acids. The CDR3 DNA reads as TGTGCCAGTAGTATGGACAGGGCGCACACTGAAGCTTTCTTT. Its protein product is CASSMDRAHTEAFF.

The genes are TRBV19 and TRBJ2-7; 8 nucleotides match TRBD1. The V gene's germline CDR1 is LNHDA and CDR2 SQIVND (reference sequence). The CDR3 length is 14 residues. Unmatched junction bases numbered 5, after V lost 3 bases and J lost 4 bases. The CDR3 reads CASSIARGLYEQYF. Here the CDR3 DNA reads TGTGCCAGTAGTATCGCCAGGGGGCTGTACGAGCAGTACTTC.

The chain links TRBV2 to TRBJ1-5, with TRBD1 matching over 12 bases. V lost 6 bases to trimming and J lost 5 bases; unmatched junction nucleotides: 5. CDR3 length: 15 residues. Germline V lookup: CDR1 SNHLY, CDR2 FYNNEI. The CDR3 region has the DNA TGTGCCAGCAGAGGGACAGGGGGCCGCCATCAGCCCCAGCATTTT. It yields the protein CASRGTGGRHQPQHF.

The V call is TRBV12-3 or TRBV12-4, the J call TRBJ2-7; D perhaps matches TRBD2 (6 bases). This CDR3 comprises 13 residues. With 1 base removed from V and 3 bases from J, the gap between germline ends came to 7 bases. The CDR3 sequence: CASSLVGGYEQYF. The CDR3, as DNA: TGTGCCAGCAGTTTAGTCGGGGGCTACGAGCAGTACTTC.

The chain uses TRBV12-3 or TRBV12-4 and TRBJ1-2, with 8 bases matching TRBD1. The CDR3 is 12 amino acids. J gave up 8 bases and V 6 bases, and 5 bases lay outside the gene matches. DNA for the CDR3: TGTGCCAGCAGCTTCAGGGGGCACGGCTACACCTTC. Amino acid sequence: CASSFRGHGYTF.

The chain links TRBV9 to TRBJ2-2; 9 bases line up with TRBD1. In germline, CDR1 is SGDLS, CDR2 YYNGEE. This CDR3 region has 15 residues. V shed 3 bases and J 3 bases; nucleotides not matched to a gene: 3. DNA of the CDR3: TGTGCCAGCAGCGAGGGACAGGGTTACACCGGGGAGCTGTTTTTT. Translating it yields CASSEGQGYTGELFF. Complete variable domain (other parts from reference TRBV9 and TRBJ2-2): DSGVTQTPKHLITATGQRVTLRCSPRSGDLSVYWYQQSLDQGLQFLIQYYNGEERAKGNILERFSAQQFPDLHSELNLSSLELGDSALYFCASSEGQGYTGELFFGEGSRLTVL.

The rearrangement links TRBV5-4 to TRBJ1-2, with TRBD1 matching 9 bases. The V gene end was trimmed by 4 bases and the J gene end by 4 bases; junction bases not matched to a gene: 2. Germline CDR1 is SGHNT and CDR2 is YYREEE (reference sequence). This CDR3 spans 13 amino acids. In DNA form, the CDR3 reads TGTGCCAGCAGCCAGGGACAGGGCTATGGCTACACCTTC. It specifies CASSQGQGYGYTF.

The rearrangement joins TRBV28 to TRBJ2-5, with unresolved D. The CDR3 runs 12 residues. From germline, CDR1 is MDHEN and CDR2 SYDVKM. V was clipped by 5 bases and J by 3 bases, with 7 bases between them. DNA for the CDR3: TGTGCCAGCAGTCTCACTAAAGAGACCCAGTACTTC. This gives the protein CASSLTKETQYF.

V and J are TRBV5-6 and TRBJ2-4, with D possibly matching TRBD1 (5 bases). The CDR3 has 15 residues. Germline-derived CDR1 and CDR2 are SGHDT and YYEEEE. Trimming stripped 4 bases from V and 0 bases from J, with 11 bases between. The CDR3 region has the DNA TGTGCCAGCAGCCCCAGGGATTTAGCCAAAAACATTCAGTACTTC. Its protein product is CASSPRDLAKNIQYF.

The V call is TRBV18, the J call TRBJ1-6; D not resolved. In germline, CDR1 is KGHSH, CDR2 LQKENI. Trimming stripped 3 bases from V and 10 bases from J, with 10 bases between. The CDR3 has 13 residues. CDR3 DNA sequence: TGTGCCAGCTCACCGGCTTATGAGTCACCCCTCCACTTT. Protein sequence: CASSPAYESPLHF.

The chain is built from TRBV15 and TRBJ1-5; D gene unclear. Germline V lookup: CDR1 LNHNV, CDR2 YYDKDF (reference sequence). The V gene lost 0 bases and the J gene lost 9 bases, with 9 bases spanning the gap. This CDR3 is 13 amino acids long. CDR3 sequence reads: CATSRDQSGPQHF. In DNA, the CDR3 is TGTGCCACCAGCAGAGATCAAAGTGGGCCCCAGCATTTT.

In DNA form, the CDR3 reads TGTGCCAGCAGCCCTAGCCGGGACCCAGGGGCCTACGAGCAGTACTTC. Amino acid sequence: CASSPSRDPGAYEQYF. This rearrangement joins TRBV5-6 to TRBJ2-7; D perhaps matches TRBD1 (6 bases). Germline CDR1 SGHDT, CDR2 YYEEEE. Trimming took 4 bases from V and 2 from J, leaving 19 bases between them. There are 16 residues in the CDR3.

The rearrangement links TRBV3-1 (or the pseudogene TRBV3-2) to TRBJ2-5, with a tentative D call TRBD2 (6 bases). V was clipped by 8 bases and J by 4 bases, with 14 bases between them. The CDR3 length is 13 residues. Germline CDR1 is LGHDT and CDR2 is YNNKEL (reference sequence). The CDR3 protein is CASASSGVETQYF. In nucleotides, the CDR3 is TGTGCCAGCGCCTCCTCGGGGGTAGAGACCCAGTACTTC.

The chain carries TRBV28 and TRBJ2-1; D remains ambiguous. With 6 bases removed from V and 9 bases from J, the gap between germline ends came to 18 bases. The CDR3 length is 14 residues. CDR1 is MDHEN and CDR2 is SYDVKM in the germline V gene. The CDR3 DNA reads as TGTGCCAGCAGGTTCCTTCGGGTCGGTGGTGAGCAGTTCTTC. It translates to CASRFLRVGGEQFF.

V usage is TRBV28 and J usage is TRBJ1-4; 7 bases align to TRBD1. V dropped 7 bases and J dropped 2; count of bases not matched to a gene: 19. Germline V gene lookup returns CDR1 MDHEN and CDR2 SYDVKM. The length of the CDR3 is 19 residues. CDR3 sequence reads: CASKYGQVWGRGTNEKLFF. In nucleotides, the CDR3 is TGTGCCAGCAAATATGGACAGGTTTGGGGAAGGGGGACTAATGAAAAACTGTTTTTT.